This TCR beta chain originates from a study of post-analysis software for immune sequencing data. Study summary: The disease courses covered relapsing-remitting, secondary progressive and progressive-relapsing multiple sclerosis. Study findings and constraints: Clustering by F measure revealed strong co-clustering among samples prepared together in one batch. Controls significantly exceeded multiple sclerosis patients in normalized Chao1 diversity. In patients, about 5 TRBV segments were more frequent than in controls, with TRBV5-6, TRBV5-1 and TRBV20-1 among them.

As regards this clonotype: Its antigen remains unidentified.

Trimming left V 1 base short and J 14 bases short, with 12 bases between. CDR1 is SEHNR and CDR2 is FQNEAQ in the germline V gene (reference sequence). The CDR3 has 12 amino acids. Each TCR beta cDNA library carried unique molecular identifiers. About 500,000 cDNA molecules came from around 1 to 9.1 million T cells. TCRdb redid the calling of the PCR reads with MiXCR, one entry per CDR3 protein. Of about half a million distinct CDR3 sequences listed, 34% are singletons. The TCR comes from a girl between 2 and 17 years old with multiple sclerosis. The chain combines TRBV7-9 with TRBJ2-1; D not resolved. Sequencing was carried out using blood. In DNA form, the CDR3 reads TGTGCCAGCAGCTTAGTTCCTGGGCTGGAGTTCTTC. It is translated as CASSLVPGLEFF. The variable domain in full, completed from reference TRBV7-9 and TRBJ2-1, reads DTGVSQNPRHKITKRGQNVTFRCDPISEHNRLYWYRQTLGQGPEFLTYFQNEAQLEKSRLLSDRFSAERPKGSFSTLEIQRTEQGDSAMYLCASSLVPGLEFFGPGTRLTVL.